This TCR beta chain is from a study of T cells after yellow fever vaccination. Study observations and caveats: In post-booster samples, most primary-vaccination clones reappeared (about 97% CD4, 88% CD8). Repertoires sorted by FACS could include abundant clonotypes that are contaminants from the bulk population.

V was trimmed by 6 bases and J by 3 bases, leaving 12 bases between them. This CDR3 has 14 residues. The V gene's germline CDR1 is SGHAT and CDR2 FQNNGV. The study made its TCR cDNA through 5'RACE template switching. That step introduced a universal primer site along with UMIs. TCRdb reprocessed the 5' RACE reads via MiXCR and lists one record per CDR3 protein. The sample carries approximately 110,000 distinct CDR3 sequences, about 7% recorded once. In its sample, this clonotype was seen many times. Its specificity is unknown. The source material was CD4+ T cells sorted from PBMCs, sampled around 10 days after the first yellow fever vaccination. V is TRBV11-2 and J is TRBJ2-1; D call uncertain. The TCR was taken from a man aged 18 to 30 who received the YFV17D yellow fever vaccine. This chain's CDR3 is CASSPIPVYNEQFF. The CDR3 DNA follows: TGTGCCAGCAGTCCGATCCCCGTCTACAATGAGCAGTTCTTC.